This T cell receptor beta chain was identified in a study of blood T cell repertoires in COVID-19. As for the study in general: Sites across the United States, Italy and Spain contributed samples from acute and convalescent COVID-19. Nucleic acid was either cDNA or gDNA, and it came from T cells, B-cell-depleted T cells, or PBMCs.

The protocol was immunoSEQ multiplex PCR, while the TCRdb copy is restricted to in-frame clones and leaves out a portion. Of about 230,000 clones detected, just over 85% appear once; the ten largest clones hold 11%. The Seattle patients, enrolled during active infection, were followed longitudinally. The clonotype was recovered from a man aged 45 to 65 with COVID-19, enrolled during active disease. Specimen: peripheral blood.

Here the CDR3 DNA reads TGTGCCAGCAGCGATTGGACTAGCGGGGTTTACGAGCAGTACTTC. Its protein is CASSDWTSGVYEQYF. The J gene is TRBJ2-7, the V gene TRBV11-2; 12 positions agree with TRBD2. The germline V gene has CDR1 SGHAT and CDR2 FQNNGV. The V gene end was trimmed by 5 bases and the J gene end by 4 bases; junction bases not matched to a gene: 6. CDR3 length equals 15 residues.